Following are 17 T cell receptor delta chains from one sample sequenced in a study of Vδ1+ human thymocytes. General study findings and limits: In the thymus, TRG and TRD repertoires looked highly polyclonal with Gaussian CDR3 lengths.

RNA was extracted from the cells and then reverse transcribed. CDR3 amplicons came from multiplex PCR with pooled V-gene forward and constant-region reverse primers. With CATT, TCRdb re-called clones from the multiplex PCR reads. The data contain 45,000 to 60,000 delta-chain clones, over 13% of them singletons. These receptors' targets are unknown. The sample consisted of Vdelta1+ gamma-delta thymocytes from the thymus. The subset denotes: FACS-sorted CD3+ TCRalphabeta- TCRVdelta1+ TCRVdelta2- thymocytes. The origin of the receptors is a girl younger than two who had congenital heart surgery.

In its sample, this clone was seen a few times. The rearrangement joins TRDV1 to TRDJ1, with 10 bases identical to TRDD3. The germline V gene encodes CDR1 TSWWSYY and CDR2 QGS. This CDR3 contains 22 residues. J lost 1 base, V lost 4 bases, and 24 bases had no gene match. For the CDR3, the DNA is TGTGCTCTTGGGGCCCCGGCCTTCCCTCAATGGGGGATACACTGTTGCACCGATAAACTCATCTTT. Translating it yields CALGAPAFPQWGIHCCTDKLIF.

This clone was counted only a few times. One end of the junction does not line up with germline, which may come from a read error. The chain recombines TRDV2 with TRDJ1; tentative D call: TRDD2 (6 bases). Germline V gene lookup returns CDR1 GEAIGNYY and CDR2 EKD. CDR3 length: 23 amino acids. The CDR3 reads CACGTPRFLLPTPDPRYTDKFIF. The CDR3 coding sequence is TGTGCCTGTGGCACCCCCCGCTTCCTTTTACCCACCCCCGATCCCAGGTACACCGATAAATTCATCTTT.

This chain joins TRDV1 and TRDJ1, with 11 bases identical to TRDD3. Germline V gene lookup returns CDR1 TSWWSYY and CDR2 QGS. Trimming cost V 2 bases and J 0 bases; bases outside gene matches: 20. The CDR3 runs 22 residues. CDR3 sequence reads: CALGESFLRQSGGYGDTDKLIF. The CDR3 bases are TGTGCTCTTGGGGAATCCTTCCTACGCCAAAGTGGGGGATACGGGGACACCGATAAACTCATCTTT.

This clone was seen a handful of times. The chain recombines TRDV1 with TRDJ1; D is perhaps TRDD3 (6 bases). The CDR3 loop spans 15 amino acids. Germline assignment: CDR1 TSWWSYY and CDR2 QGS. Trimming left V 2 bases short and J 3 bases short, with 13 bases between. CDR3 in DNA: TGTGCTCTTGGGGAAACGGCTGGGGACGCCGATAAACTCATCTTT. As protein: CALGETAGDADKLIF.

V gene TRDV1 combines with J gene TRDJ1, with 8 positions matching TRDD3. The CDR3 has 19 residues. J lost 0 bases, V lost 2 bases, and 14 bases had no gene match. Germline lookup yields CDR1 TSWWSYY and CDR2 QGS. The CDR3: CALGEGRFGGFSYTDKLIF. CDR3 sequence (DNA): TGTGCTCTTGGGGAAGGTCGGTTTGGGGGATTCTCGTACACCGATAAACTCATCTTT.

The V call is TRDV1, the J call TRDJ1, with a tentative D call TRDD3 (5 bases). The CDR3 totals 16 residues. Germline V CDR1 and CDR2: TSWWSYY, QGS. V was shortened by 6 bases and J by 0 bases, with 17 bases between the two germline ends. The CDR3 nucleotides read TGTGCTCTTGGCCCCAAGCGACTTGGGGACACCGATAAACTCATCTTT. Its protein is CALGPKRLGDTDKLIF.

This clone was detected a few times. This chain uses TRDV1 with TRDJ1, with 10 bases fitting TRDD3. The V segment lost 6 bases and the J segment 4 bases; nucleotides outside the gene matches: 20. This CDR3 region has 19 residues. Germline V gene data show CDR1 as TSWWSYY and CDR2 as QGS. The chain's CDR3 is CALGEEPGLWGILYDKLIF. CDR3 DNA: TGTGCTCTTGGTGAGGAGCCGGGACTATGGGGGATACTGTACGATAAACTCATCTTT.

V gene TRDV1 combines with J gene TRDJ1; possibly TRDD3 for D (5 bases). V dropped 2 bases and J dropped 0 bases, with 25 bases sitting between them. CDR1 and CDR2 from the germline V gene are TSWWSYY and QGS. The CDR3 sequence is 20 residues long. In DNA, the CDR3 is TGTGCTCTTGGGGAAACCCGTCTCTACGGGGGCCCTCTGTACACCGATAAACTCATCTTT. This sequence encodes CALGETRLYGGPLYTDKLIF.

The table lists this clone with a few counts. The chain carries TRDV1 and TRDJ1; TRDD3 aligns across 13 bases. Germline values: CDR1 TSWWSYY, CDR2 QGS. This CDR3 is 25 amino acids long. Trimming took 5 bases from V and 1 from J; bases not matched to a gene: 31. Here the CDR3 DNA reads TGTGCTCTTGGGTTCCAATCTTCCTTCCCTTTACTGGGGGATACGCATCAGAGTGGCACCGATAAACTCATCTTT. Protein sequence: CALGFQSSFPLLGDTHQSGTDKLIF.

This clone was picked up a small number of times. The chain couples TRDV1 to TRDJ1, with a weak D call TRDD2 (6 bases). CDR3 length equals 18 residues. Trimming removed 1 base from V and 4 bases from J, with 22 bases in between. Looked up from germline, CDR1 is TSWWSYY and CDR2 is QGS. In DNA form, the CDR3 reads TGTGCTCTTGGGGAACAGCTTCCTTCGAGCCCCCGGGGCGATAAACTCATCTTT. Protein: CALGEQLPSSPRGDKLIF.

This clone was counted between two and nine times. This chain uses TRDV2 with TRDJ3; a possible D gene is TRDD3 (5 bases). The ends were cut back, 0 bases at V and 0 bases at J, with 23 bases in the middle. Germline loops: CDR1 GEAIGNYY, CDR2 EKD. The CDR3 covers 22 residues. The CDR3 DNA is TGTGCCTGTGACACCGATTTGAGGGATGCAGAACTGAGCTCCTGGGACACCCGACAGATGTTTTTC. Translated, it gives CACDTDLRDAELSSWDTRQMFF.

As to this clone: With a much larger clone just one base away, this may be a read error. This chain uses TRDV2 with TRDJ1; TRDD3 matches at 9 bases. V was pared by 7 bases and J by 3 bases, with 8 bases of the junction left unmatched. Germline CDR1 reads GEAIGNYY; CDR2 reads EKD. This CDR3 region has 14 residues. As DNA, the CDR3 is TGTGCCTGGCTGGGGGATTTGTACGCCGATAAACTCATCTTT. Translation: CAWLGDLYADKLIF.

This chain links TRDV1 with TRDJ1; 11 bases agree with TRDD3. This CDR3 has 24 residues. V gave up 2 bases and J gave up 3 bases; unmatched junction bases: 29. The V gene's germline CDR1 is TSWWSYY and CDR2 QGS. This CDR3 reads CALGEKGRKNQLGDSLHLADKLIF. In DNA, the CDR3 is TGTGCTCTTGGGGAAAAAGGAAGGAAGAATCAACTGGGGGATAGTTTACACCTCGCCGATAAACTCATCTTT.

This clone was counted a few times. V and J are TRDV2 and TRDJ1, with 8 bases matching TRDD3. After removal of 3 bases from V and 5 bases from J, the junction contained 7 bases not matched to a gene. CDR3 size: 14 residues. Germline loops: CDR1 GEAIGNYY, CDR2 EKD. The CDR3 DNA follows: TGTGCCTGTGACCTGGGGATACCGATTGATAAACTCATCTTT. Protein product: CACDLGIPIDKLIF.

Regarding this clone: The germline gene is not matched at one end of the junction; a read error may be the cause. The V call is TRDV1, the J call TRDJ1; 8 bases line up with TRDD3. Per the germline V gene, CDR1 is TSWWSYY and CDR2 is QGS. This CDR3 has 19 residues. The CDR3 coding sequence is TGTGCTATTGGGGAAACCCAAAAGTACTGGGGGCAGTACACCGATAAACTCATCTTT. Protein sequence: CAIGETQKYWGQYTDKLIF.

This clone was recorded a few times. The rearrangement uses TRDV1 and TRDJ1; 7 bases map to TRDD3. The CDR3 contains 17 residues. Trimming at V came to 3 bases and at J to 0 bases, leaving 10 bases not matched to a gene. Looked up from germline, CDR1 is TSWWSYY and CDR2 is QGS. CDR3 bases: TGTGCTCTTGGGGACCTGGGGGCCCTGACCTACACCGATAAACTCATCTTT. It encodes CALGDLGALTYTDKLIF.

The gene calls are TRDV1 and TRDJ1, with D possibly matching TRDD3 (6 bases). The V end lost 2 bases, the J end lost 0 bases, and 10 bases lay between the germline ends. Germline lookup yields CDR1 TSWWSYY and CDR2 QGS. CDR3 length: 15 amino acids. CDR3 region: CALGEGMGDTDKLIF. In DNA form, the CDR3 reads TGTGCTCTTGGGGAAGGGATGGGGGACACCGATAAACTCATCTTT.